The present TCR beta chain was sequenced within a study of blood T cell repertoires in COVID-19. The germline V gene encodes CDR1 SNHLY and CDR2 FYNNEI. This CDR3 is 13 amino acids long. V lost 4 bases and J lost 5, with 11 bases in between. The method was immunoSEQ multiplex PCR; TCRdb's version includes in-frame clones alone and lacks a portion of them. Of about 72,000 clones in the sample, 86% are singletons; the top ten hold 6.5% to 9%. The receptor comes from a young man with acute or convalescent COVID-19. V is TRBV2 and J is TRBJ1-1; maybe TRBD1 (6 bases). Sequenced: peripheral blood. CDR3 loop: CASSAQGWTEAFF. The CDR3 DNA reads as TGTGCCAGCAGTGCACAGGGCTGGACTGAAGCTTTCTTT.